The 6 T cell receptor beta chains given below trace back to one sample, sequenced in a study of T cells expressing NK-cell markers. No DNA is given; TCRdb re-called the 5' RACE reads and lists each CDR3 protein once. The sample totals around 100,000 distinct CDR3 sequences. Input material: blood T cells: a sorted CD56 or NKG2C T cell subset, CD4+ or CD8+ T cells, or bulk PBMC T cells (not recorded which). These receptors originate from a woman between 18 and 70 years old in good health.

The V gene is TRBV7-3, the J gene TRBJ2-2; TCRdb gives TRBD1 as the D gene, but with no DNA this cannot be confirmed. CDR3 length: 14 residues. Germline V gene lookup returns CDR1 SGHTA and CDR2 FQGTGA. CDR3 amino acids: CASSSGQGAGELFF. The variable domain in full, completed from reference TRBV7-3 and TRBJ2-2, reads GAGVSQTPSNKVTEKGKYVELRCDPISGHTALYWYRQSLGQGPEFLIYFQGTGAADDSGLPNDRFFAVRPEGSVSTLKIQRTERGDSAVYLCASSSGQGAGELFFGEGSRLTVL.

J is TRBJ1-5 and V is TRBV12-3 or TRBV12-4. The CDR3 totals 14 residues. CDR3 loop: CASSPTQLNQPQHF.

The chain links TRBV11-2 to TRBJ2-5. Germline V lookup: CDR1 SGHAT, CDR2 FQNNGV. The CDR3 is made up of 16 amino acids. The CDR3 loop is CASSPITVENQETQYF.

The chain links TRBV18 to TRBJ2-1; TCRdb reports TRBD1, a call that lacks DNA to check it against. The length of the CDR3 is 16 residues. From germline, CDR1 is KGHSH and CDR2 LQKENI. This chain's CDR3 is CASSPRAGRGYNEQFF.

The CDR3 sequence is CASSQDGGTSGGDEQFF. The chain couples TRBV4-2 to TRBJ2-1; TCRdb returns TRBD2, unconfirmable since there is no DNA. The CDR3 totals 17 residues. Looked up from germline, CDR1 is LGHNA and CDR2 is YNFKEQ.

The rearrangement joins TRBV27 to TRBJ2-6. The CDR3 has 15 amino acids. CDR1 and CDR2 from the germline V gene are MNHEY and SMNVEV (reference sequence). The CDR3 spells CASTHMSTGANVLTF.